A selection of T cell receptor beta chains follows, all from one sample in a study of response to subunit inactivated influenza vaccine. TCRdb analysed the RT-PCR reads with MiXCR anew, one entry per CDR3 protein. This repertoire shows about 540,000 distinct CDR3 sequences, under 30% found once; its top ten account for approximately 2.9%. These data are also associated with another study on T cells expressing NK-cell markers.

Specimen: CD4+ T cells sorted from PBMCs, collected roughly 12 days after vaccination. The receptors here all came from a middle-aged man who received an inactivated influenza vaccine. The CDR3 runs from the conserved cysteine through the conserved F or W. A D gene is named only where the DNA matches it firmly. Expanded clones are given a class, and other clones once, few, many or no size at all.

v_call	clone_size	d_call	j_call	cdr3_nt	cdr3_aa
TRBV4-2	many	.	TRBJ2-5	TGTGCCAGCAGCCAAGAGGGGGGAGAGACCCAGTACTTC	CASSQEGGETQYF
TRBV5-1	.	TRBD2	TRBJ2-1	TGCGCCAGCAGCCGAACTAGCGGCGGATCCTACAATGAGCAGTTCTTC	CASSRTSGGSYNEQFF
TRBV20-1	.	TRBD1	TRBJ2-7	TGCAGTGCTAGGGCCGGGACAGGGAACTACGAGCAGTACTTC	CSARAGTGNYEQYF
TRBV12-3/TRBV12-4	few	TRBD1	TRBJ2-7	TGTGCCAGCAGCATGGGACAGGGGAGGAGCTCCTACGAGCAGTACTTC	CASSMGQGRSSYEQYF
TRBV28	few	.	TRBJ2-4	TGTGCCAGCAGGGCAGGGGACAACATTCAGTACTTC	CASRAGDNIQYF
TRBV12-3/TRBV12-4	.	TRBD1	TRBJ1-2	TGTGCCAGCAAGAAACAGGGGTATGGGGGCTACACCTTC	CASKKQGYGGYTF
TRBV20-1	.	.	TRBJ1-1	TGCAGCAGGGGTTCGAACACTGAAGCTTTCTTT	CSRGSNTEAFF
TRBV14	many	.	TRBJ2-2	TGTGCCAGCAGCCTGGACAGAACCACCGGGGAGCTGTTTTTT	CASSLDRTTGELFF
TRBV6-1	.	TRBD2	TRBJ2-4	TGTGCCAGCAGCAGACTAGCGGGGGCCCGGGCCATTCAGTACTTC	CASSRLAGARAIQYF
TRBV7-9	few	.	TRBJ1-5	TGTGCCAGCAGCCCAAGCAACGGCAATCAGCCCCAGCATTTT	CASSPSNGNQPQHF
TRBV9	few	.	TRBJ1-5	TGTGCCAGCAGCCCCGCCGGGACTTCGAATCAGCCCCAGCATTTT	CASSPAGTSNQPQHF
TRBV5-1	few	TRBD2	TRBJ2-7	TGCGCCAGCAGCTTGGGACGTAGCGGGGGCCTCTACGAGCAGTACTTC	CASSLGRSGGLYEQYF
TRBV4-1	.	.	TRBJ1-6	TGCGCCAGCAGCCATGTCGGCAGGGGTAGAAATTCACCCCTCCACTTT	CASSHVGRGRNSPLHF
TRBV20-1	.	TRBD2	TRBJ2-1	TGCAGTGCTAGAGATGGCGGGGGGAGCTCCTACAATGAGCAGTTCTTC	CSARDGGGSSYNEQFF
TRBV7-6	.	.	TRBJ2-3	TGTGCCAGCAGCCCACGCCTTGGGGTAGATACGCAGTATTTT	CASSPRLGVDTQYF
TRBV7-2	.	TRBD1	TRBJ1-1	TGTGCCAGCAGCCCGGGACAGATCTACGAAGCTTTCTTT	CASSPGQIYEAFF
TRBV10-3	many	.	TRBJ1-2	TGTGCCATCAGTGATTTGCCGCGGGTAGGCTACACCTTC	CAISDLPRVGYTF
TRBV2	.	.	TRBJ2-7	TGTGCCAGCAGCCAAACAGGGTTGGTGGACGAGCAGTACTTC	CASSQTGLVDEQYF
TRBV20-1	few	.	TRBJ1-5	TGCAGTGCTAGAGATCCCGACATTGGGTTTCAGCCCCAGCATTTT	CSARDPDIGFQPQHF
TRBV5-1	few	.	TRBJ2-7	TGCGCCAGCAGTAATCAGGGTCCCTACGAGCAGTACTTC	CASSNQGPYEQYF
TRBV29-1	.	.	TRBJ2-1	TGCAGCGTTACAGACAGCCAGACCCAGTTCTTC	CSVTDSQTQFF
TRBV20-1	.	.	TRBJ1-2	TGCAGTGCTGGGGGCGTCTGGGCCCGGGAAGATGGCTACACCTTC	CSAGGVWAREDGYTF
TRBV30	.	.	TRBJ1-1	TGTGCCTGGAGTATGTCGAGTGAAGCTTTCTTT	CAWSMSSEAFF
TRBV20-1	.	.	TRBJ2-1	TGCAGTGCTACAGGAACTAGCAGAAAATACAATGAGCAGTTCTTC	CSATGTSRKYNEQFF
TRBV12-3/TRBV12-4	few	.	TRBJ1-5	TGTGCCAGCAGGGGAGGGAACCAGCCCCAGCATTTT	CASRGGNQPQHF
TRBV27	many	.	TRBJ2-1	TGTGCCAGCAGTTTATCTCCAGCCTATGGCGATGAGCAGTTCTTC	CASSLSPAYGDEQFF
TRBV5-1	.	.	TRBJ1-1	TGTGCCAGCAGTTCAACAGGTCTCAACACTGAAGCTTTCTTT	CASSSTGLNTEAFF
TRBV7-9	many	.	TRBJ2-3	TGTGCCAGCAGCTTTGGCCCTGGGGGGGCCTACGATACGCAGTATTTT	CASSFGPGGAYDTQYF
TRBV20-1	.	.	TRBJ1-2	TGCAGTGCTAGAGAAGGGTTGGGGGGGAGGTACTATGGCTACACCTTC	CSAREGLGGRYYGYTF
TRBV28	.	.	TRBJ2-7	TGTGCCAGCAGTCAGCCATACGAGCAGTACTTC	CASSQPYEQYF
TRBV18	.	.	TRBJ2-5	TGTGCCAGCTCACCAGTGGGCCTCGAGACCCAGTACTTC	CASSPVGLETQYF
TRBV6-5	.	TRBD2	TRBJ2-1	TGTGCCAGCAGTTACGGGCCGGGAGGCGATGGTGAGCAGTTCTTC	CASSYGPGGDGEQFF
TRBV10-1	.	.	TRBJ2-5	TGCGCCAGCAGTGATATTCAGGGTGAGACCCAGTACTTC	CASSDIQGETQYF
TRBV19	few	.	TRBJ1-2	TGTGCCAGTAGTATCGAGGATTCCTTCCTCTATGGCTACACCTTC	CASSIEDSFLYGYTF
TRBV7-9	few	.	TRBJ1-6	TGTGCCAGCAGCTTCCCCCCGGTAGCGTTCTATAATTCACCCCTCCACTTT	CASSFPPVAFYNSPLHF
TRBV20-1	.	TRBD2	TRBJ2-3	TGCAGTGCTCCACGCGGGGGGGCAGATACGCAGTATTTT	CSAPRGGADTQYF
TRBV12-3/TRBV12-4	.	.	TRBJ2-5	TGTGCCAGCAGTCCACAGCGGAGAAAAGAGACCCAGTACTTC	CASSPQRRKETQYF
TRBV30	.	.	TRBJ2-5	TGTGCCTGGAGATTGAGGGGGGCGTCCCAGTACTTC	CAWRLRGASQYF
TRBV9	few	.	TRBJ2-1	TGTGCCAGCAGCCCACGACAGGCTACCTACAATGAGCAGTTCTTC	CASSPRQATYNEQFF
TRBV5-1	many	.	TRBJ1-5	TGCGCCAGCAGCCCAGGACAGACCAATCAGCCCCAGCATTTT	CASSPGQTNQPQHF
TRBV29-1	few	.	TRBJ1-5	TGCAGCGTCACGGACAGCAATAATCAGCCCCAGCATTTT	CSVTDSNNQPQHF
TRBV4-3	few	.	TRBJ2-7	TGCGCCAGCAGCCAGGTTGGAGGGGCCGTATACGAGCAGTACTTC	CASSQVGGAVYEQYF
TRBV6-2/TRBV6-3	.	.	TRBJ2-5	TGTGCCAGCAGTTATGCAGGGTTCGGAGAGACCCAGTACTTC	CASSYAGFGETQYF
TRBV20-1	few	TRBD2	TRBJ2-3	TGCAGTGCTAGAGATCGGGGCGGGAGCCCAGATACGCAGTATTTT	CSARDRGGSPDTQYF
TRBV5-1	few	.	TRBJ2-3	TGCGCCAGCAGCTTAGGACGGACCACAGATACGCAGTATTTT	CASSLGRTTDTQYF
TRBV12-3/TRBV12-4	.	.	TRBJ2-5	TGTGCCAGCAGTTTAGTTCAGGGAGCTCAAGAGACCCAGTACTTC	CASSLVQGAQETQYF
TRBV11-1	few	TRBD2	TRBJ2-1	TGTGCCAGCAGCTCACGAGGCGGGACTAGCGGGAGGTCCTACAATGAGCAGTTCTTC	CASSSRGGTSGRSYNEQFF
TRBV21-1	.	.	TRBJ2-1	TGTGCCAGCAGCAAAGTTCCCTGGACTAGCGGGGGGGCCATTCTATCTAATGAGCAGTTCTTC	CASSKVPWTSGGAILSNEQFF
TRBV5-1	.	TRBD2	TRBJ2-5	TGCGCCAGCCGCCAACGGACTAGCGGGGTGAACGAGGGGGAGACCCAGTACTTC	CASRQRTSGVNEGETQYF
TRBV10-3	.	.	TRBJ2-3	TGTGCCATCTCCGTCACAGGGAGCTCAGATACGCAGTATTTT	CAISVTGSSDTQYF
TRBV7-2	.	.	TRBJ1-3	TGTGCCAGCAGCTTAGCGCACGACACTTCCTCTGGAAACACCATATATTTT	CASSLAHDTSSGNTIYF
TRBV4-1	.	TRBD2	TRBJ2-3	TGCGCCAGCAGCCACTTTGGACTAGCTGCGCAGTATTTT	CASSHFGLAAQYF
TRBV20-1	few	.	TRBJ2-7	TGCAGTGCTAGCCAGGGGGGTTACGAGCAGTACTTC	CSASQGGYEQYF